This TCR beta chain was observed in a study of T cell responses to AZD1222 COVID-19 vaccine listed by TCRdb under 2021. Regarding the complete study: TCR sequencing covered fewer than 250 trial participants: 200 to 220 given two doses of AZD1222 and 26 given two doses of MenACWY control vaccine. Enrollment into the trials was organized by age into subgroups of 18-55, 56-69 and 70-plus years, and those subgroups contained approximately 150, 30 and 60 TCR-sequenced participants, respectively. Broad study findings and their caveats: The vaccine-associated CD4 TCRs covered the entire spike protein, and the dominant responses fell in regions 160-218 and 743-854. Most participants were white British and females outnumbered males, and the authors suggested that clonal diversity may have been underestimated. Only five to seven AZD1222 recipients were SARS-CoV-2 seropositive at baseline, limiting conclusions about previously exposed vaccinees. A significant rise in spike-specific TCR breadth and depth was observed after two AZD1222 doses relative to day 0 and relative to MenACWY recipients. Nearly half of unique spike-specific TCRs reportedly recognized epitopes outside regions mutated in the B.1.351 and B.1.1.7 variants. Because no day 14 peak-response samples were available, the repertoires could be characterized only after the peak T cell response. In the small 56-69-year group, the increase in depth fell short of significance, most likely because of low power.

Read against the paper, the sample's time point label means: baseline before first vaccination. Explained via the paper, the treatment or condition label denotes: meningococcal conjugate vaccine given as trial control. Vaccinee samples were obtained from the UK trials COV001 and COV002, which included a single-blind randomized controlled phase 2/3 trial of AZD1222 (ChAdOx1 nCoV-19) in healthy adults. Trial participant PBMC samples were collected at day 0 and day 28 after the second dose for TCRbeta chain sequencing. V and J are truncated by 0 bases and 0 bases respectively, leaving an intervening sequence of 9 bases. Including the terminal cysteine and phenylalanine, the CDR3 comprises 15 residues. The kept DNA is CDR3 alone, 45 bases in frame from the first base. CDR1 and CDR2, per the germline V gene (reference sequence), are GTSNPN and SVGIG. The CDR3 regions of human TCRbeta chains were subjected to immunosequencing. Turning to the authors' computational methods: TCRs in the repertoires were matched against a reference library of SARS-CoV-2-specific TCRs that had been generated with the MIRA antigen-specificity platform. Breadth was defined as the fraction of unique TCRs that were SARS-CoV-2-associated. Depth was defined as the fraction of total T cells that were SARS-CoV-2-associated. Using the MIRA data, every spike-specific TCR was mapped to the spike region that the TCR reacted to and assigned to either a CD4 or a CD8 class. Log10-transformed breadth and depth values were compared by one-way ANOVA with Sidak's multiple comparisons tests. Sourced from immuneACCESS, this table was stored by TCRdb with only in-frame sequences that have V and J called. A share of the clones is absent; for the studies checked, an unresolved V gene accounts for under half, and the remainder has no known explanation. Clone size and V and J calls were adopted from that table, with D and trimming inferred from the DNA. Counted in this sample were some 150,000 clones; about 90% of them appeared once. The ten largest make up roughly 4.5% of the sample.

This clone was recorded once. Its specific antigen is unknown. The sample holds no much larger clone one base away, and base qualities are not on file. The material was peripheral blood, obtained on day 0 of MenACWY control vaccination. This receptor was obtained from an adult in good health. Rearrangement joined TRBV30 to TRBJ1-3, and perhaps TRBD1 as D gene, on 6 matching bases. This receptor has the CDR3 CAWSVDSTSGNTIYF. The DNA sequence is given as TGTGCCTGGAGTGTGGACAGTACCTCTGGAAACACCATATATTTT.